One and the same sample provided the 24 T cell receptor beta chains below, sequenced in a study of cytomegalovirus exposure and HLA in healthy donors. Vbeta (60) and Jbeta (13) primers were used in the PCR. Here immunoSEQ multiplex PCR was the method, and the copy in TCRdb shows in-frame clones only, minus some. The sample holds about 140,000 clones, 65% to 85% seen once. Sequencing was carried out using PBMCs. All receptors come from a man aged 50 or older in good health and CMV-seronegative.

CDR3 protein: CASSPYGGGGETQYF. The CDR3 DNA sequence: TGTGCCAGCAGCCCATACGGGGGGGGTGGAGAGACCCAGTACTTC. This chain uses TRBV7-2 with TRBJ2-5, with 8 bases identical to TRBD2. With 5 bases clipped from V and 4 bases from J, the junction kept 9 bases outside the gene matches. Germline V gene data show CDR1 as SGHTA and CDR2 as FQGNSA. The CDR3 has 15 residues.

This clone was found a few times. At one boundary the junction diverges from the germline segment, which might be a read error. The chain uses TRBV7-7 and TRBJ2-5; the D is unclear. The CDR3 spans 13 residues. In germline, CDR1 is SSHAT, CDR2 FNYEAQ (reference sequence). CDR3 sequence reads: CASSLVRQETQYF. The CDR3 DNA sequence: TGTGCTAGCAGCTTAGTACGGCAAGAGACCCAGTACTTC. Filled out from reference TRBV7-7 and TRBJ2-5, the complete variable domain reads GAGVSQSPRYKVTKRGQDVTLRCDPISSHATLYWYQQALGQGPEFLTYFNYEAQPDKSGLPSDRFSAERPEGSISTLTIQRTEQRDSAMYRCASSLVRQETQYFGPGTRLLVL.

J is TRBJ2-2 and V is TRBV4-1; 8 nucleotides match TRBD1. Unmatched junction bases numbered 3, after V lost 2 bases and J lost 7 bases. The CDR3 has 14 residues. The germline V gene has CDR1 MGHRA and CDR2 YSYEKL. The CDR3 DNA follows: TGCGCCAGCAGCCAACGACAGGGGATCGGGGAGCTGTTTTTT. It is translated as CASSQRQGIGELFF.

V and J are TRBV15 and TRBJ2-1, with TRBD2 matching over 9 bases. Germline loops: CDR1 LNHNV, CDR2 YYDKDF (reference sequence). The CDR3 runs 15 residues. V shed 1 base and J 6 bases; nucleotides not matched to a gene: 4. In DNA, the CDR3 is TGTGCCACCAGCAGAGTGCTAGCGGGATCCAATGAGCAGTTCTTC. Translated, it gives CATSRVLAGSNEQFF.

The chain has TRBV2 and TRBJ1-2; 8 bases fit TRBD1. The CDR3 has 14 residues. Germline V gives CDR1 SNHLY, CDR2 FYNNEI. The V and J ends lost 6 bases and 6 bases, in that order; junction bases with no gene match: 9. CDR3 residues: CASRPTGEYNGYTF. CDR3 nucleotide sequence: TGTGCCAGCAGACCGACAGGGGAGTATAATGGCTACACCTTC. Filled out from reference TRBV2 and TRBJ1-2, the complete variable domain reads EPEVTQTPSHQVTQMGQEVILRCVPISNHLYFYWYRQILGQKVEFLVSFYNNEISEKSEIFDDQFSVERPDGSNFTLKIRSTKLEDSAMYFCASRPTGEYNGYTFGSGTRLTVV.

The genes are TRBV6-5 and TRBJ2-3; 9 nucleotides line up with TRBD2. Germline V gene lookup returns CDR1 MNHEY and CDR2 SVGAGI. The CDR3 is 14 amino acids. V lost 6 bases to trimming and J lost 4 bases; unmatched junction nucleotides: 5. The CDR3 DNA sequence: TGTGCCAGCAGCTGGCGGGGGGGTCCAGATACGCAGTATTTT. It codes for CASSWRGGPDTQYF.

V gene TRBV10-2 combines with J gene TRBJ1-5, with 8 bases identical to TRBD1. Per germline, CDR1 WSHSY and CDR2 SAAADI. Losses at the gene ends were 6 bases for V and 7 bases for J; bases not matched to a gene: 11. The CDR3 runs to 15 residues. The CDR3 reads CASRADRGATQPQHF. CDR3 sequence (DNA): TGCGCCAGCAGAGCTGACAGGGGAGCGACCCAGCCCCAGCATTTT.

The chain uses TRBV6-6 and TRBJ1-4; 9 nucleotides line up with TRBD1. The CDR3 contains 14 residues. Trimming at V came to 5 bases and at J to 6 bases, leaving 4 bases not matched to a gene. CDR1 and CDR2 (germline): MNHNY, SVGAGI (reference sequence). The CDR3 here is CASSRQGDDEKLFF. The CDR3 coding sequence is TGTGCCAGCAGTCGACAGGGGGATGATGAAAAACTGTTTTTT.

DNA for the CDR3: TGTGCCATCGACATGGGGCAGAGGTACGAGCAGTACTTC. It codes for CAIDMGQRYEQYF. This chain joins TRBV28 and TRBJ2-7, with D perhaps matching TRBD1 (5 bases). CDR3 length: 13 amino acids. Trimming took 10 bases from V and 4 from J, leaving 17 bases between them. Germline CDR1 and CDR2: MDHEN and SYDVKM. Combining the CDR3 with reference TRBV28 and TRBJ2-7 gives the whole variable domain DVKVTQSSRYLVKRTGEKVFLECVQDMDHENMFWYRQDPGLGLRLIYFSYDVKMKEKGDIPEGYSVSREKKERFSLILESASTNQTSMYLCAIDMGQRYEQYFGPGTRLTVT.

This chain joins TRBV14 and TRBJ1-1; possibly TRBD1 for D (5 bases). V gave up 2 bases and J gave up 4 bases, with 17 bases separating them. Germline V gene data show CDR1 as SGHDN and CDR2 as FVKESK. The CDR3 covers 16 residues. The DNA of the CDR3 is TGTGCCAGCAGCCAACTCTGGTCTGGGGGGTTCACTGAAGCTTTCTTT. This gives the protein CASSQLWSGGFTEAFF.

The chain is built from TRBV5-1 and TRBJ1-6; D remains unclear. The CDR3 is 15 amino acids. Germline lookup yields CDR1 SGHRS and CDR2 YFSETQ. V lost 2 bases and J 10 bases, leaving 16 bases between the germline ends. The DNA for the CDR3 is TGCGCCAGCAGCTTTGCGGGATCAGCGAGATCACCCCTCCACTTT. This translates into CASSFAGSARSPLHF. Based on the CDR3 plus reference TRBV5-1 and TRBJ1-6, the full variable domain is KAGVTQTPRYLIKTRGQQVTLSCSPISGHRSVSWYQQTPGQGLQFLFEYFSETQRNKGNFPGRFSGRQFSNSRSEMNVSTLELGDSALYLCASSFAGSARSPLHFGNGTRLTVT.

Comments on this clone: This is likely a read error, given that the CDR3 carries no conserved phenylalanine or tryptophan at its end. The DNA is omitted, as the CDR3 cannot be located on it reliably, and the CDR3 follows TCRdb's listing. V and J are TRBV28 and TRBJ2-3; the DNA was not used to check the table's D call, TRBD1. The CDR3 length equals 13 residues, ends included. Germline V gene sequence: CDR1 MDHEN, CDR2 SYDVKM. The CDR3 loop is CASSARQGPHELV.

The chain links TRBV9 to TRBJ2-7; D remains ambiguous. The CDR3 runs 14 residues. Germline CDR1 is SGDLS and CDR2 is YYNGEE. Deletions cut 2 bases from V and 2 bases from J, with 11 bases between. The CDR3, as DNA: TGTGCCAGCAGCGTCTCTTCGTCCCCCTACGAGCAGTACTTC. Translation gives CASSVSSSPYEQYF.

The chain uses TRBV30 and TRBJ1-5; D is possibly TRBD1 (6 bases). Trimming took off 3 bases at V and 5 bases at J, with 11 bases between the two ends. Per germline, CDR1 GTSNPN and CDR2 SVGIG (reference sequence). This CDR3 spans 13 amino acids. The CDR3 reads CAWRQGTDQPQHF. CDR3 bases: TGTGCCTGGAGACAGGGTACGGATCAGCCCCAGCATTTT.

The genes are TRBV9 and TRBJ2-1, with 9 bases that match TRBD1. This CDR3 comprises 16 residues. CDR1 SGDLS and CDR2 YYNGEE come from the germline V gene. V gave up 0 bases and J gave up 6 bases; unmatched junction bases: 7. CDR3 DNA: TGTGCCAGCAGCGTAGGGGGGACAGGGAGGTTCAATGAGCAGTTCTTC. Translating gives CASSVGGTGRFNEQFF.

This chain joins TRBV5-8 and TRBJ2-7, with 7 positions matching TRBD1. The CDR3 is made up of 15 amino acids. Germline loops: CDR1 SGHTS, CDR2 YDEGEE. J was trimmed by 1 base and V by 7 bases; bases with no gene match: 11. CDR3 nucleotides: TGTGCCAGCGGTGGGCAGGACAGGCTTTCCTACGAGCAGTACTTC. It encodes CASGGQDRLSYEQYF.

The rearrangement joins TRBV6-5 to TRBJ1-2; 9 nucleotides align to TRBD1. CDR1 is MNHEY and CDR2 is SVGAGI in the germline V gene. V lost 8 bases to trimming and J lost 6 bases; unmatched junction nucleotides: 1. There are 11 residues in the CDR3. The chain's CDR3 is CASGTGHGYTF. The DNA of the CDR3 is TGTGCCAGCGGGACAGGGCATGGCTACACCTTC.

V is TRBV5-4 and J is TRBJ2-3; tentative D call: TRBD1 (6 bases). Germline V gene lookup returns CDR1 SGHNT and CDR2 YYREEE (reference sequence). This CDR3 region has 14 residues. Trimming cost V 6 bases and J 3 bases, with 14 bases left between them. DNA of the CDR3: TGTGCCAGCAAGGACAGCTCACAAACAGATACGCAGTATTTT. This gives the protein CASKDSSQTDTQYF.

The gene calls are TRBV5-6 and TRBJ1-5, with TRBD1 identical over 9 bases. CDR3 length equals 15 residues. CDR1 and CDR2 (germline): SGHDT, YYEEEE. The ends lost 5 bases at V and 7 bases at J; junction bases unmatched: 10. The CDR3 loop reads CASSIGQGREQPQHF. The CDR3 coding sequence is TGTGCCAGCAGTATAGGACAGGGGAGGGAACAGCCCCAGCATTTT.

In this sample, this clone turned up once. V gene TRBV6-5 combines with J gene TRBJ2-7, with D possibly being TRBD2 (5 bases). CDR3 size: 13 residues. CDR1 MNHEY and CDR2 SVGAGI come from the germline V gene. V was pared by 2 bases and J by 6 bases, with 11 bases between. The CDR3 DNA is TGTGCCAGCAGTTACACTAGGAGTTCCGAGCAGTACTTC. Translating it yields CASSYTRSSEQYF.

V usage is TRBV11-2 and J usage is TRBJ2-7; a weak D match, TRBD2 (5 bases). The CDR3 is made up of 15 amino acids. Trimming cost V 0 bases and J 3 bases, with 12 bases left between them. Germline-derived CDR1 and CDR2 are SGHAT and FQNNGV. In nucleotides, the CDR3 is TGTGCCAGCAGCTTAGATCCGCGAGGGCTCTACGAGCAGTACTTC. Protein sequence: CASSLDPRGLYEQYF.

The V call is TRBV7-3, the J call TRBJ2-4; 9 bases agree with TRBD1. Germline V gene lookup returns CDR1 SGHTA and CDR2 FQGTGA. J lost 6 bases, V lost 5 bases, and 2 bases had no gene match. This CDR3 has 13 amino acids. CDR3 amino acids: CASSPGQGNIQYF. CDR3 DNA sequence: TGTGCCAGCAGCCCGGGACAGGGAAACATTCAGTACTTC.

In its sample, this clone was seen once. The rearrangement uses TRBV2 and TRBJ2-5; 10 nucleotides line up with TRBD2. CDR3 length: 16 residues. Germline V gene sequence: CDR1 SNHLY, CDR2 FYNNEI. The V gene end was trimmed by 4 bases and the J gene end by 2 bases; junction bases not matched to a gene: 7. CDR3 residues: CASSVNSGGPQETQYF. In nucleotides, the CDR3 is TGTGCCAGCAGTGTTAATAGCGGGGGGCCGCAAGAGACCCAGTACTTC.

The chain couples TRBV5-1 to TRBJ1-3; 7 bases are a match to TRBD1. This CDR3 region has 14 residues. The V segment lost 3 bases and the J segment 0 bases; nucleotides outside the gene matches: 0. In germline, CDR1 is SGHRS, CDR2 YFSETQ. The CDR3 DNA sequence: TGCGCCAGCAGCTGGGACAGCTCTGGAAACACCATATATTTT. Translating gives CASSWDSSGNTIYF.